This T cell receptor (beta chain) was obtained from a study of post-analysis software for immune sequencing data. Study details: Progressive-relapsing, secondary progressive and relapsing-remitting multiple sclerosis were among the disease courses included. The study's findings and limits: Among multiple sclerosis patients, normalized Chao1 diversity was significantly below that of controls. TRBV segments more frequent in patients than in controls numbered roughly 5 and included TRBV5-6, TRBV5-1 and TRBV20-1. F-measure co-clustering was strong for batch-matched samples.

Incorporated into the TCR beta cDNA libraries were unique molecular identifiers, which served to reduce PCR and sequencing biases. The yield from about 1 to 10 million T cells was 500,000 or so cDNA molecules in total. TCRdb re-derived calls from the PCR reads in MiXCR, one entry per CDR3 protein. The sample consists of under 900,000 distinct CDR3 sequences, 53% of them appearing once. Of note for this clonotype: Its antigen is unknown.

The CDR3 runs to 12 residues. V lost 3 bases, J lost 16 bases, and 13 bases lay in between. The gene calls are TRBV12-3 or TRBV12-4 and TRBJ1-6; perhaps TRBD1 as D (5 bases). The sequence was collected from a girl aged 10 to 17 with multiple sclerosis. Sample: blood. CDR3 residues: CASSFSSGTLHF. Here the CDR3 DNA reads TGTGCCAGCAGTTTTTCATCAGGGACTCTCCACTTT.